This TCR beta chain was profiled in a study of T-cell reconstitution after alpha-beta-depleted transplantation in children. General study points: There were some patients whose high TCRbeta diversity at day 60 came from surviving recipient T cells and thymic progenitors. About two months after transplant, alpha-beta T cells reportedly came from several hundred expanded graft clones.

This clonotype was seen ten or more times. Its antigen is currently unknown. The junction and the germline gene differ at one end; a read error may be behind it. The CDR3 is 12 residues long. The germline CDR1 and CDR2 sequences are SEHNR and FQNEAQ (reference sequence). Preparation of the TCRbeta library was carried out with unique molecular identifiers. TCRdb processed the PCR reads anew with MiXCR; each CDR3 protein has one entry. Found here are approximately 4,000 distinct CDR3 sequences, approximately 8.2% of them singletons; the top ten hold around 42%. The sequence derives from a male patient between 2 and 10 years old who had a stem cell transplant for acute lymphoblastic leukemia, so the T cells may come from the graft donor. The specimen was PBMCs, mostly from graft donor cells, collected 180 days after TCRalphabeta/CD19-depleted stem cell transplant. This sequence joins TRBV7-9 and TRBJ1-2; D is perhaps TRBD1 (6 bases). CDR3 protein: CASSLMRGGPSF. DNA for the CDR3: TGTGCCAGCAGCTTAATGCGAGGGGGACCTTCCTTC.